This T cell receptor beta chain was sequenced during a study of CD8+CD57+ T cells in acquired aplastic anemia. Turning to the study itself: The average for DNA from sorted CD4+ and CD8+ cells was 3.2 ug.

Using genomic DNA as the template, TCR beta VDJ and CDR3 profiling was carried out. TCRdb re-derived calls from the reads in MiXCR, one entry per CDR3 protein. There are around 220,000 distinct CDR3 sequences in the sample; roughly 50% occur only once, and nearly 20% lies in the top ten. The CDR3 is 11 residues long. Per germline, CDR1 SNHLY and CDR2 FYNNEI. V was cut by 6 bases and J by 3 bases, with 5 bases left in between. About this clonotype itself: The antigen remains undetermined.

Study-level points and caveats: Found in both controls and patients were fewer than 35 CD8+ CDR3 sequences.

Sequencing involved patients with CD8+CD57+ cell expansion previously shown by flow cytometry. Severe acquired aplastic anemia affected all patients. Sequenced material: sorted CD4+, CD8+, or CD8+CD57+ T cells (not recorded which) from PBMCs. The rearrangement links TRBV2 to TRBJ1-1; D is ambiguous. The sequence derives from a human donor with aplastic anemia. The CDR3 DNA is TGTGCCAGCAGGGCAGACACTGAAGCTTTCTTT. Residues: CASRADTEAFF.